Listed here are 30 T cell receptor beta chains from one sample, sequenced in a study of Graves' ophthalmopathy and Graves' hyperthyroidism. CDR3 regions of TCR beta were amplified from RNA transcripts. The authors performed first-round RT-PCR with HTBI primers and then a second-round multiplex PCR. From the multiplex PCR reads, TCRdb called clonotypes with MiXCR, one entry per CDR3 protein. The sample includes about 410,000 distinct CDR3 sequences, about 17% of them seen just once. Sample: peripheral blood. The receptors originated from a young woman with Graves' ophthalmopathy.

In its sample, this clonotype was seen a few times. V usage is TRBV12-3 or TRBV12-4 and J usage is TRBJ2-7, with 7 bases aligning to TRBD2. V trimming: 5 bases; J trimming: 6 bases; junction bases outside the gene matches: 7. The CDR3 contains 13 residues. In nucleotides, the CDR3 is TGTGCCAGCAGTGAGACTAGCAACTTCGAGCAGTACTTC. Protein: CASSETSNFEQYF.

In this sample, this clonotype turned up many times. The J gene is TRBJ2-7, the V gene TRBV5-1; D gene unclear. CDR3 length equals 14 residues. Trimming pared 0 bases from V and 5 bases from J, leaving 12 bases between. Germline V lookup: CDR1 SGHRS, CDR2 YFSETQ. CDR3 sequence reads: CASSLGRLDDEQYF. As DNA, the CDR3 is TGCGCCAGCAGCTTGGGACGGCTAGACGACGAGCAGTACTTC.

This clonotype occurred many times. CDR3 in DNA: TGTGCCTGGAGGGCAGGGGGAGAGGATGGCTACACCTTC. Its translation is CAWRAGGEDGYTF. The chain couples TRBV30 to TRBJ1-2; TRBD1 agrees at 7 bases. Trimming at V came to 3 bases and at J to 6 bases, leaving 7 bases not matched to a gene. Germline CDR1 is GTSNPN and CDR2 is SVGIG (reference sequence). The CDR3 sequence is 13 residues long.

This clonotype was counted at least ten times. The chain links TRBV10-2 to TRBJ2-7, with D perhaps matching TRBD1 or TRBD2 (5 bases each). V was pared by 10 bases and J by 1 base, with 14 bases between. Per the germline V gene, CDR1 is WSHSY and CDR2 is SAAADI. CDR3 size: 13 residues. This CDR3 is CATARDGSYEQYF. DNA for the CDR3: TGCGCCACCGCCCGGGACGGATCCTACGAGCAGTACTTC.

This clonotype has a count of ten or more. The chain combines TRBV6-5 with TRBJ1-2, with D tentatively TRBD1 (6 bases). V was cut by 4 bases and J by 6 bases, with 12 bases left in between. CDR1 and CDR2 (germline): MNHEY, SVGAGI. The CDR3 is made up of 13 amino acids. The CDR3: CASSWAGANGYTF. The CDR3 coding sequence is TGTGCCAGCAGTTGGGCAGGGGCGAATGGCTACACCTTC.

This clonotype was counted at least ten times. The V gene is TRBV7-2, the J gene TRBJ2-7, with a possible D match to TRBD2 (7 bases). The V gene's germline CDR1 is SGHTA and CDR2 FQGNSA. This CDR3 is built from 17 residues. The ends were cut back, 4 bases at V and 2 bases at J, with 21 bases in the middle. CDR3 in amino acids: CASSSKVGAGAPYEQYF. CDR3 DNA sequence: TGTGCCAGCAGCTCTAAGGTCGGTGCGGGGGCTCCCTACGAGCAGTACTTC.

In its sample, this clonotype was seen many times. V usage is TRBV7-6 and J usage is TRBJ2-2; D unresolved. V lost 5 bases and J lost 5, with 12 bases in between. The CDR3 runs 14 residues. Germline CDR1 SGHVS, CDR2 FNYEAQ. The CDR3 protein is CASSVQARTGELFF. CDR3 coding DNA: TGTGCCAGCAGCGTTCAGGCCCGTACCGGGGAGCTGTTTTTT. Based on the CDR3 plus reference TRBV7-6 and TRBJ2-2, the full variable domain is GAGVSQSPRYKVTKRGQDVALRCDPISGHVSLYWYRQALGQGPEFLTYFNYEAQQDKSGLPNDRFSAERPEGSISTLTIQRTEQRDSAMYRCASSVQARTGELFFGEGSRLTVL.

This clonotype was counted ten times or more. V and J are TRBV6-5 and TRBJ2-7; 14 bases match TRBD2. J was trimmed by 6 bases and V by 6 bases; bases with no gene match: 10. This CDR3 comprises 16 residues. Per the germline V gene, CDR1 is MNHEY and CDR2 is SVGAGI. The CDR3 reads CASRSSPGLAGAEQYF. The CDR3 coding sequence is TGTGCCAGCAGGTCTTCACCGGGACTAGCGGGAGCCGAGCAGTACTTC.

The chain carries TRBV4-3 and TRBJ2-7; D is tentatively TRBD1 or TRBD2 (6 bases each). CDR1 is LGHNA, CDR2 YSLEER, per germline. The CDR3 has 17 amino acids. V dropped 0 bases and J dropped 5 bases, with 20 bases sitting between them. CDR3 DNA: TGCGCCAGCAGCCAAGATAGTAAAGTCCAGGGGAGGAACGAGCAGTACTTC. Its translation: CASSQDSKVQGRNEQYF.

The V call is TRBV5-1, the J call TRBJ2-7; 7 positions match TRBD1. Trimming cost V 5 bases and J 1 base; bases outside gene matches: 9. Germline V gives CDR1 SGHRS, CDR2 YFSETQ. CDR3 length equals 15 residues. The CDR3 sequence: CASRLTDRASYEQYF. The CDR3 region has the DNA TGCGCCAGCAGGCTAACCGACAGGGCATCCTACGAGCAGTACTTC.

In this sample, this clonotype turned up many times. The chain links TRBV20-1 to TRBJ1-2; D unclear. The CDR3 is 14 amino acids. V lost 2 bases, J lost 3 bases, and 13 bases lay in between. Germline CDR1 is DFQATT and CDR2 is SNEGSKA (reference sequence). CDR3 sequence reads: CSARKEPADYGYTF. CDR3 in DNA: TGCAGTGCTAGAAAAGAACCGGCGGACTATGGCTACACCTTC.

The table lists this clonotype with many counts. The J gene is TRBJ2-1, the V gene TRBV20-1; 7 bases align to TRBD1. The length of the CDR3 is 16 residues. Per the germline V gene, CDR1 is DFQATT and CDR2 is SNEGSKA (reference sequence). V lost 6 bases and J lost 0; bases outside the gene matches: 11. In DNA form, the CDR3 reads TGCAGTGCCCCGGGACAGCCTTGGAGCTCCTACAATGAGCAGTTCTTC. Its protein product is CSAPGQPWSSYNEQFF.

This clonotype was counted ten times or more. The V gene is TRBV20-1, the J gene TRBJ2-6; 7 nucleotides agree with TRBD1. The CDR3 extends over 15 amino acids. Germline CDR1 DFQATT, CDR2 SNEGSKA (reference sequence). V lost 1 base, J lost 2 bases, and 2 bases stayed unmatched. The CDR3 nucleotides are TGCAGTGCTAGAGGGACAGGAGCTGGGGCCAACGTCCTGACTTTC. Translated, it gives CSARGTGAGANVLTF.

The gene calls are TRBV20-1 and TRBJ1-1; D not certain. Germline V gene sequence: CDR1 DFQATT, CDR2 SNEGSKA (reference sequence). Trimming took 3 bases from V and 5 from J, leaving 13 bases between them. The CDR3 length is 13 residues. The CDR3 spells CSASRRPGTEAFF. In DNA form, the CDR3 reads TGCAGTGCTAGTCGTCGCCCTGGAACTGAAGCTTTCTTT.

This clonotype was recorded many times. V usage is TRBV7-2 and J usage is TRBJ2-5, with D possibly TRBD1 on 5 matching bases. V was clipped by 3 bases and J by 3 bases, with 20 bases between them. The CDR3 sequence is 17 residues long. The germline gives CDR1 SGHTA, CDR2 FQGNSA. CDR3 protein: CASSFFFGAGGEETQYF. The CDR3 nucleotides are TGTGCCAGCAGCTTTTTCTTTGGGGCCGGTGGGGAAGAGACCCAGTACTTC.

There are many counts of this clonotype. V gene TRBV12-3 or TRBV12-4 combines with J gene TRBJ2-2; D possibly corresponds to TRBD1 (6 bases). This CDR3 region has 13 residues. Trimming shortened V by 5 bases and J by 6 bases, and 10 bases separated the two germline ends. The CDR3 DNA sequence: TGTGCCAGCAGTACACAGGGATCCGGGGAGCTGTTTTTT. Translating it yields CASSTQGSGELFF.

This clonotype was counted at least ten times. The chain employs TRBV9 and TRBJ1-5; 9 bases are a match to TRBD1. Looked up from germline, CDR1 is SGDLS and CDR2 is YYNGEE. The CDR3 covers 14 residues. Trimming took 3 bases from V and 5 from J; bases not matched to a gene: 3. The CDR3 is CASSGQGVDQPQHF. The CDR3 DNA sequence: TGTGCCAGCAGCGGACAGGGGGTCGATCAGCCCCAGCATTTT.

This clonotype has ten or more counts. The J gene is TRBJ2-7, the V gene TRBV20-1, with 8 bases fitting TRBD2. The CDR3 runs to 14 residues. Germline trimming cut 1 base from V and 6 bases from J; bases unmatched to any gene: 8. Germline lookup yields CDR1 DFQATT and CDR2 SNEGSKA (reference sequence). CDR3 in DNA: TGCAGTGCTAGAGTCGGGACTAGGGTTAGCGAGCAGTACTTC. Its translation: CSARVGTRVSEQYF.

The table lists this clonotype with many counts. Here the CDR3 reads CASPPLRGGGNTGELFF. The DNA of the CDR3 is TGTGCCAGCCCTCCCCTCCGGGGGGGAGGTAACACCGGGGAGCTGTTTTTT. The chain uses TRBV12-3 or TRBV12-4 and TRBJ2-2; 8 nucleotides align to TRBD2. The CDR3 runs 17 residues. V trimming: 8 bases; J trimming: 2 bases; junction bases outside the gene matches: 13.

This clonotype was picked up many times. The DNA of the CDR3 is TGTGCCAGCATCCCCCAAGGACTAGCGGGGGGGGAGCAGTACTTC. Translation gives CASIPQGLAGGEQYF. V gene TRBV27 combines with J gene TRBJ2-7; 15 bases match TRBD2. CDR3 length: 15 residues. The junction had 8 bases not matched to a gene; V was cut back by 7 bases and J by 7 bases. Germline CDR1 is MNHEY and CDR2 is SMNVEV (reference sequence).

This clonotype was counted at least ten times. The CDR3, as DNA: TGTGCCAGCAGCTCACTCCAGAGAAACTCCTACGAGCAGTACTTC. This codes for CASSSLQRNSYEQYF. The chain employs TRBV5-6 and TRBJ2-7; the D is unclear. V shed 3 bases and J shed 0 bases, with 13 bases lying between them. The germline CDR1 and CDR2 sequences are SGHDT and YYEEEE. This CDR3 has 15 amino acids.

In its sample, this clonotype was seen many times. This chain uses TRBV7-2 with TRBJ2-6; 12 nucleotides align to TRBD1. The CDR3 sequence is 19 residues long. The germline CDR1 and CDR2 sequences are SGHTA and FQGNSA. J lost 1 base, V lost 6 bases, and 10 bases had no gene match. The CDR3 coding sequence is TGTGCCAGCAGTATTCGCCGGGACAGGGGGCGGTCTGGGGCCAACGTCCTGACTTTC. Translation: CASSIRRDRGRSGANVLTF. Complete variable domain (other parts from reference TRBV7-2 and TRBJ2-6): GAGVSQSPSNKVTEKGKDVELRCDPISGHTALYWYRQSLGQGLEFLIYFQGNSAPDKSGLPSDRFSAERTGGSVSTLTIQRTQQEDSAVYLCASSIRRDRGRSGANVLTFGAGSRLTVL.

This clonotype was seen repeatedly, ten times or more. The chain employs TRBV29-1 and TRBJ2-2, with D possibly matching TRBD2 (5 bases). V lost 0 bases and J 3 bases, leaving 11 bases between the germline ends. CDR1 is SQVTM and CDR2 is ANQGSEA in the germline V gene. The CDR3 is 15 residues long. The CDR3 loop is CSVEDRVGDTGELFF. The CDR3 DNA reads TGCAGCGTTGAAGATCGCGTCGGGGACACCGGGGAGCTGTTTTTT.

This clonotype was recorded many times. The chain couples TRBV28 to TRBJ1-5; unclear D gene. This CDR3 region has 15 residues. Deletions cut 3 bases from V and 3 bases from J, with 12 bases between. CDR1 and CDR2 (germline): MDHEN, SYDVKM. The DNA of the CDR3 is TGTGCCAGCAGTTTCGCCAAACTCTACAATCAGCCCCAGCATTTT. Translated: CASSFAKLYNQPQHF.

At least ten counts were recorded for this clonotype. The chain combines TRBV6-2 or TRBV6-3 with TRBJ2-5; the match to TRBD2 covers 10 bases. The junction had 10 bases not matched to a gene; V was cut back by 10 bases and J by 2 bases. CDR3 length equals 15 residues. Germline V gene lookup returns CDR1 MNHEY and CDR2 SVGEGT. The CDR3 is CATVSRTSGQETQYF. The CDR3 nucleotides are TGTGCCACCGTATCGAGGACTAGCGGACAAGAGACCCAGTACTTC.

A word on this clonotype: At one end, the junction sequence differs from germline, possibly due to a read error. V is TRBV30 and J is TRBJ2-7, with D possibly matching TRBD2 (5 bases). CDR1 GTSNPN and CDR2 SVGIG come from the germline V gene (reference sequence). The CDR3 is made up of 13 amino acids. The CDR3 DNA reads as TGTGCCTGGAGTGTAGGGAGTCCCTACGAGCTGTACTTC. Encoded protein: CAWSVGSPYELYF.

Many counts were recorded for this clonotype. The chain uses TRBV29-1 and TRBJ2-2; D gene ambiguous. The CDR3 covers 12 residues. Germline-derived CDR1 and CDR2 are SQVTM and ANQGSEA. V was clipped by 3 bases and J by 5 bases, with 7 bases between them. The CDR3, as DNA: TGCAGCGTTGATGTGGGAACCGGGGAGCTGTTTTTT. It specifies CSVDVGTGELFF.

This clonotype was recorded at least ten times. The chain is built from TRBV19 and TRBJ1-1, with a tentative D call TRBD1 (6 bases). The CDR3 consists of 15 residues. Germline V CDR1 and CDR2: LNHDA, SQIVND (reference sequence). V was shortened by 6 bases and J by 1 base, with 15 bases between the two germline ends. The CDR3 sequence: CASRPPRGQNTEAFF. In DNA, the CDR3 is TGTGCCAGTAGACCTCCCCGGGGGCAGAACACTGAAGCTTTCTTT.

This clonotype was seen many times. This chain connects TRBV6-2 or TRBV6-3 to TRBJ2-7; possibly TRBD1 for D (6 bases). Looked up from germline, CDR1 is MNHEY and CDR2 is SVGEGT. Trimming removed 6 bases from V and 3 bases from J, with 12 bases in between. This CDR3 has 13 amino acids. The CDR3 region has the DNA TGTGCCAGCAGCAGGGGACGCTTCTACGAGCAGTACTTC. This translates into CASSRGRFYEQYF.

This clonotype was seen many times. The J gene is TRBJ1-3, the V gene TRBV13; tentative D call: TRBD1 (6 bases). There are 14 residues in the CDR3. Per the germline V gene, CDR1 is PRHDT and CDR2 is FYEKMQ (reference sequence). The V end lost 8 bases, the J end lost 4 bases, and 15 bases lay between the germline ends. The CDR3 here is CASSFTGKGNTIYF. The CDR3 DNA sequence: TGTGCCAGCTCCTTTACAGGGAAAGGAAACACCATATATTTT.